The present TCR beta chain was sequenced within a study of siplizumab effects on memory and regulatory T cells (dated by TCRdb to between 2018 and 2021). In terms of the full investigation: The study examined how the anti-CD2 antibody siplizumab affects alloreactive T-cell subsets in allogeneic mixed lymphocyte reactions built from human PBMCs. What the work shows at the level of the full study, not this receptor alone: Because sequences at frequencies below about 10^-5 were poorly captured, only a minor fraction of alloreactive clones could be mapped back to unstimulated subsets. Whether proliferating Tregs from siplizumab cultures actually had suppressive function was not functionally confirmed. The cumulative frequency of alloreactive sequences traceable to unstimulated CD4+ memory T cells was significantly reduced by siplizumab. In reactions with siplizumab, an average of approximately 69% of mappable alloreactive CD4+ clones were Treg-derived, compared with 25% to 30% in control reactions. Greater diversity appeared to be present in unstimulated naive T cells than in memory T cells, and a substantial contribution to the alloresponse seemed to be made by naive cells. A naive or memory phenotype could not be assigned to roughly 75-95% of proliferating CD4+ or CD8+ clones.

To prepare the library, the immunoSEQ multiplex PCR assay was applied. Some 100,000 TCR templates per sample were assayed by the deep sequencing platform. Genomic DNA extracted from sorted T cells was used for TCRbeta CDR3 sequencing. For the original study's pipeline: The R programming language was used for clonal analysis of the TCRbeta CDR3 data. Comparing unstimulated samples against CFSE-low samples taken after the reaction was how alloreactive CD4+ and CD8+ clones were defined. By matching sequences to the repertoires of sorted unstimulated Treg and non-Treg cells, each alloreactive CD4+ clone was assigned a regulatory or non-regulatory origin. What TCRdb holds here is the immuneACCESS table cut down to in-frame rearrangements. Part of the clones is not present; checked against another copy, under half of the missing clones reflect an unresolved V gene, and the others are unexplained. V, J and clone size were drawn from that table, and D and trimming were deduced from the DNA. The sample table holds about 40,000 clones, of which around 92% were seen once. Approximately 0.25% of the sample is in the top ten clones.

From the cysteine through the phenylalanine, the CDR3 covers 14 amino acids. The kept DNA is CDR3 alone, 42 bases in frame from the first base. The germline V gene (reference sequence) provides CDR1 LNHNV and CDR2 YYDKDF. Trimming accounts for 3 bases at V and 5 bases at J, while the number of junction bases matched to no gene is 2. In addition, sequencing in three donor pairs included unstimulated CD8+ effector memory subsets alongside CD4+ naive, CD8+ naive, CD8+ TEMRA and CD4+ memory subsets. TCRbeta CDR3 sequencing was performed on sorted unstimulated T cells and on proliferating T cells recovered from mixed lymphocyte reactions. Fresh whole blood from nine to eleven HLA-typed healthy donors was used to isolate PBMCs. This clone has only one observation. There is no known antigen for this receptor. No base quality values were provided; no much bigger clone lies one nucleotide off.

This clonotype was obtained from a human donor in good health. The sequence is built from TRBV15 and TRBJ2-2; 8 junctional bases match TRBD1. The sequenced sample was naive CD4+ T cells sorted from blood. The cell subset or site label, as the study defines it: unstimulated naive T cells. CDR3 reads: CATSSGQGTGELFF. The DNA reads as follows: TGTGCCACCAGCAGTGGACAGGGAACCGGGGAGCTGTTTTTT.